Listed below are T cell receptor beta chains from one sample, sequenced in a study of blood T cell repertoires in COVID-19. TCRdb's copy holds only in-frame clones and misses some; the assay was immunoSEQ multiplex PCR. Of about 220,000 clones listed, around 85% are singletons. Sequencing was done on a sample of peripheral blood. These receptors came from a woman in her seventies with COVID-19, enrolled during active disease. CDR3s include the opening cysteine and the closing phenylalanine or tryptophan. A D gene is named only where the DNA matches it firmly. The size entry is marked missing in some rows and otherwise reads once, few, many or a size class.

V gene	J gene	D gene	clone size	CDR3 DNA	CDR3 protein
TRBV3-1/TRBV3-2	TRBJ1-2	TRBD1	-	TGTGCCAGCGGACGACAGGGATCACCCGGCTACACCTTC	CASGRQGSPGYTF
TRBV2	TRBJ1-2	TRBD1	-	TGTGCCAGCAGAACCGACAGGGGGCATGGGTACGGCTACACCTTC	CASRTDRGHGYGYTF
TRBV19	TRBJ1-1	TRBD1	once	TGTGCCAGTAGTGGTCACAGGGGGAACACTGAAGCTTTCTTT	CASSGHRGNTEAFF
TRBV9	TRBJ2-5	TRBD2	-	TGTGCCAGCAGCGTAGGGGGACTAGCGGGAGCCGGAGAGACCCAGTACTTC	CASSVGGLAGAGETQYF
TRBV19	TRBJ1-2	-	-	TGTGCCAGTAGTACCCGGGACACCTATGGCTACACCTTC	CASSTRDTYGYTF
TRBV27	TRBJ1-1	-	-	TGTGCCAGCAGTTTTGGGGGGTACACTGAAGCTTTCTTT	CASSFGGYTEAFF
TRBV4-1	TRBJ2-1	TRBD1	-	TGCGCCAGCAGCCATCCGCGTCAGACAGGGGGGAATGAGCAGTTCTTC	CASSHPRQTGGNEQFF
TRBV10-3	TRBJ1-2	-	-	TGTGCCATCAGTGAGCCCTCCTTGGGCTACACCTTC	CAISEPSLGYTF
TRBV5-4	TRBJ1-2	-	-	TGTGCCAGCAGGATGGACAGCAACTATGGCTACACCTTC	CASRMDSNYGYTF
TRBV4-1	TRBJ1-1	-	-	TGCGCCAGCAGCCAAGAAGATTGGACACGCGGTGAAGCTTTCTTT	CASSQEDWTRGEAFF
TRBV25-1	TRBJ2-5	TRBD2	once	TGTGCCAGCAGTGAAGGGGGACTAGCGGGAGGAAAAGAGACCCAGTACTTC	CASSEGGLAGGKETQYF